This TCR beta chain was observed in a study of blood T cells in healthy people across ages (dated by TCRdb to between 2015 and 2017). Background on the whole study: In model experiments, template switching captured about one uniquely barcoded TCR beta cDNA molecule for every two T cells. The study analyzed two additional independent replicas of 1 million unique cDNA reads from the same blood draw for two donors, one aged 18 to 29 and one aged 80 or older. To track age-related changes in TCR beta repertoire diversity, the study relied on deep sequencing normalized with unique cDNA molecular identifiers. The donors were divided into four age groups: young (average around 15 years), middle-aged (around 37), aged (about 60) and long-lived (about 90).

Systemically healthy Caucasian individuals from Russia, over 30 in total and aged about 6 to 100 years, were included as donors. Around 9.8 milliliters of peripheral blood were collected from each donor into EDTA-treated Vacutainer tubes. Ficoll-Paque density-gradient centrifugation was used to isolate PBMCs, with at least 7 million per sample. Trizol reagent was used to extract total RNA from the PBMCs, yielding at least 5.5 micrograms per sample. The percentages of naive CD45RAhigh/CD27high T cells were determined by flow cytometry on a PBMC aliquot from every donor. Receptors were amplified or captured by 5' RACE. The data were produced on an Illumina HiSeq 2500. A second PCR of roughly 6 to 11 cycles was run with a J-beta primer mix and a sample-barcoded 5' primer. A unique molecular identifier was introduced onto each TCR beta cDNA molecule by a template-switch 5' adaptor carrying 12 random nucleotides. Each sample yielded at least 3 million CDR3-containing paired-end reads. First-strand cDNA synthesis was performed from all RNA using the Mint cDNA synthesis kit, with priming by a TRBC-specific oligonucleotide. Following uracil-DNA glycosylase treatment, a first 18-cycle PCR with universal primers M1SS and BC2_uni_R was performed on all cDNA. The published analysis was carried out like this. Each sample was normalized by randomly selecting 1 million high-quality reads, each carrying a distinct molecular identifier. Reads with shared molecular identifiers were discarded instead of being binned into consensus sequences. MiTCR, with a Q25 quality threshold and the strictest error-elimination algorithm, was used for CDR3 identification, clonotype clustering and error correction. Lower-bound total TCR beta diversity was estimated with a nonparametric unseen species model using Euler transformation. The raw public reads went through TCRdb reprocessing: fastp at Q25, MiXCR clone calling, in-frame beta chains kept. Rows are unified per CDR3 protein, each entry keeping the most common DNA and genes. The authors' filters were not applied to this entry. Across this sample there are about 930,000 distinct CDR3 sequences, with under 35% seen only once. The top ten clones comprise 9.5% to 13% of the sample.

On this clonotype itself: It lacks a known antigen. The junction departs from germline at one end; a sequencing error may be responsible.

Overall study outcomes, separate from this receptor: Estimates of total diversity based on one million sequenced T cells were regarded as lower bounds and as underestimates. As age increased, observed TCR beta diversity per million T cells dropped in a roughly linear way, and a significant reduction was already evident by age about 40. Compared with the aged group, the long-lived group had more naive CD4+ T cells, fewer expanded clones and increased TCR diversity, suggesting age selection. Since profiling was done on bulk unsorted PBMCs, naive and antigen-experienced compartments could not be conclusively compared. There was a strong correlation between observed TCR beta diversity and the percentage of naive T cells measured by flow cytometry. Because donor CMV infection status was unknown, age-related changes in expanded clonotypes were potentially confounded.

In the germline V gene, CDR1 corresponds to LGHNA and CDR2 to YSLEER. From the cysteine up to the phenylalanine, the CDR3 has a length of 15 residues. The only DNA kept is the CDR3, 45 bases in frame from the first base. The same data also contributed to another study, on T cells of mothers and their children. As that second study puts it: Nine systemically healthy Caucasian individuals served as donors, namely three mothers together with their six children. cDNA synthesis consumed the entire amount of extracted RNA, loaded at approximately 1.4 ug RNA in each 15 ul reaction. In the second PCR, sample barcodes and 2-4 random nucleotides were introduced via the M1S primer. Over 8.5 million TCR beta CDR3 reads were obtained for each mother, and some 3.1 million reads were obtained for each child. In both related and unrelated pairs, thymic selection shapes the output of TCR recombination in a similar way, with inherited differences having only a minor effect. Normalized repertoire overlap was always found to be slightly, but never significantly, higher in related mother-child pairs than in unrelated mother-child pairs. No persistent microchimeric T cell clones were detected, at a sensitivity of roughly 99 clones per million clonotypes. The study used deep NGS to compare TCR beta repertoires of mothers and children, seeking features distinguishing related mother-child pairs from unrelated individuals. On average, the children were approximately 11 +/- 4 years old, while the mothers were approximately 41 +/- 4 years old. After adapters were ligated using NEBNext reagents, the libraries underwent 100+100 nt paired-end sequencing on an Illumina HiSeq 2000. Mother and child libraries were prepared a month apart and sequenced in separate runs to prevent cross-contamination. For each donor, between about 500,000 and 2,100,000 distinct TCR beta clonotypes were identified. Naive TCR beta clonotypes were estimated from low-frequency clonotypes matched to each donor's FACS-determined naive share, without sorting.

The material sequenced was blood. The V and J genes are TRBV4-3 and TRBJ2-7; the D gene remains uncertain. The TCR was taken from a woman between 40 and 55 years old in good health. In nucleotides, the sequence is TGCGCCGGCAGCCAAGATGGATACAGACCCTACGAGCAGTACTTC. Its product reads: CAGSQDGYRPYEQYF.